The 18 T cell receptor beta chains reported below all come from one sample, sequenced in a study of Ad26.COV2.S vaccination and SARS-CoV-2 variants. Treatment indicated: 15 to 20 received Ad26.COV2.S at low or high dose, single or two shots; 5 received placebo; per-sample allocation not given. Collection of samples fell on day 63 after the first vaccine or placebo injection. Only in-frame clones appear in the TCRdb table, and some are missing; sequencing was by immunoSEQ multiplex PCR. The sample holds about 390,000 clones, 75% to 90% seen once. Sequencing used peripheral blood, obtained in a trial of Ad26.COV2.S vaccine versus placebo. Every receptor here comes from a person aged 18-65 years who received the Ad26.COV2.S COVID-19 vaccine or a placebo.

The CDR3 here is CASSIPGSEKLFF. In DNA form, the CDR3 reads TGTGCCAGTAGTATCCCCGGGTCTGAAAAACTGTTTTTT. The chain uses TRBV19 and TRBJ1-4; D unresolved. Per germline, CDR1 LNHDA and CDR2 SQIVND (reference sequence). Trimming took 3 bases from V and 7 from J, leaving 9 bases between them. There are 13 residues in the CDR3.

This rearrangement joins TRBV29-1 to TRBJ2-7; D gene ambiguous. The germline V and J ends were trimmed by 6 bases and 7 bases, with 16 bases remaining between them. Germline CDR1 SQVTM, CDR2 ANQGSEA. The CDR3 has 12 amino acids. The CDR3 loop is CSVVRATGEQYF. CDR3 coding DNA: TGCAGCGTAGTCCGGGCGACGGGTGAGCAGTACTTC.

The chain recombines TRBV11-2 with TRBJ2-2; D possibly uses TRBD1 or TRBD2 (5 bases each). The CDR3 length is 16 residues. Germline V gene lookup returns CDR1 SGHAT and CDR2 FQNNGV. V lost 1 base and J 6 bases, leaving 15 bases between the germline ends. The CDR3 region has the DNA TGTGCCAGCAGCTTAGTCAGGGACCCGGGTCCCGGGGAGCTGTTTTTT. Protein product: CASSLVRDPGPGELFF.

CDR3 protein: CASSQEDREVTEAFF. The DNA for the CDR3 is TGCGCCAGCAGCCAGGAGGACAGGGAGGTCACTGAAGCTTTCTTT. This chain joins TRBV4-1 and TRBJ1-1, with 8 bases fitting TRBD1. Trimming took 3 bases from V and 4 from J; bases not matched to a gene: 7. The CDR3 is 15 amino acids. The germline V gene has CDR1 MGHRA and CDR2 YSYEKL.

The chain links TRBV4-2 to TRBJ1-2; weak D call: TRBD1 (5 bases). The CDR3 consists of 17 residues. Deletions cut 2 bases from V and 6 bases from J, with 22 bases between. Looked up from germline, CDR1 is LGHNA and CDR2 is YNFKEQ. In DNA form, the CDR3 reads TGTGCCAGCAGCCAACCAACGCCCGAGACAGCGACGGATGGCTACACCTTC. Translated: CASSQPTPETATDGYTF.

The chain combines TRBV18 with TRBJ2-3; TRBD1 aligns across 9 bases. The CDR3 contains 17 residues. With V trimmed by 3 bases and J by 8 bases, 15 bases remained unmatched. CDR1 is KGHSH and CDR2 is LQKENI in the germline V gene. The CDR3 loop reads CASSPTFSGTGRSTQYF. The CDR3 coding sequence is TGTGCCAGCTCACCGACCTTCTCCGGGACAGGGAGGAGTACGCAGTATTTT.

The rearrangement joins TRBV9 to TRBJ1-5, with a weak D call TRBD1 (5 bases). Trimming took off 4 bases at V and 4 bases at J, with 15 bases between the two ends. From germline, CDR1 is SGDLS and CDR2 YYNGEE. The CDR3 covers 15 residues. CDR3 nucleotide sequence: TGTGCCAGCAGCTCATCCGGGACCCTTAATCAGCCCCAGCATTTT. Its protein is CASSSSGTLNQPQHF.

The chain joins TRBV6-1 to TRBJ1-2, with D hard to call. V lost 2 bases and J 0 bases, leaving 10 bases between the germline ends. This CDR3 is built from 15 residues. Per germline, CDR1 MNHNS and CDR2 SASEGT. The CDR3 nucleotides read TGTGCCAGCAGTGAAAATCTGCAGACTAACTATGGCTACACCTTC. Translation: CASSENLQTNYGYTF.

The chain recombines TRBV20-1 with TRBJ2-1; D unclear. This CDR3 has 10 residues. CDR1 is DFQATT, CDR2 SNEGSKA, per germline (reference sequence). V lost 6 bases to trimming and J lost 5 bases, with 5 bases between them. The CDR3 protein is CSAQDNEQFF. Written as DNA, the CDR3 is TGCAGTGCCCAAGACAATGAGCAGTTCTTC.

This rearrangement joins TRBV18 to TRBJ1-2; TRBD1 matches at 10 bases. The J segment lost 4 bases and the V segment lost 1 base, leaving 9 bases of the junction unmatched. The CDR3 is made up of 17 amino acids. CDR1 and CDR2 (germline): KGHSH, LQKENI. The DNA of the CDR3 is TGTGCCAGCTCACCACGGGACAGGGGACTTTATTTCTATGGCTACACCTTC. Protein product: CASSPRDRGLYFYGYTF.

J is TRBJ2-1 and V is TRBV4-2; 8 positions agree with TRBD2. Per the germline V gene, CDR1 is LGHNA and CDR2 is YNFKEQ. CDR3 size: 16 residues. Trimming at V came to 0 bases and at J to 9 bases, leaving 10 bases not matched to a gene. CDR3 sequence (DNA): TGTGCCAGCAGCCAAGAAGCGGGGGCCAGGACCGTTGAGCAGTTCTTC. Its translation: CASSQEAGARTVEQFF.

The chain has TRBV12-5 and TRBJ2-1, with D possibly TRBD2 on 5 matching bases. The CDR3 consists of 14 residues. Looked up from germline, CDR1 is LGHNT and CDR2 is FRNRAP. V was pared by 7 bases and J by 6 bases, with 16 bases between. The CDR3 bases are TGTGCTAGTGCCGAGAGGGCTACCTCCAATGAGCAGTTCTTC. Protein: CASAERATSNEQFF.

The rearrangement uses TRBV6-4 and TRBJ2-4, with D hard to call. Germline CDR1 and CDR2: MRHNA and SNTAGT. The germline V and J ends were trimmed by 4 bases and 0 bases, with 10 bases remaining between them. This CDR3 region has 15 residues. CDR3 nucleotide sequence: TGTGCCAGCAGTGGGCAGGTTGGAGCCAAAAACATTCAGTACTTC. Amino acid sequence: CASSGQVGAKNIQYF.

J is TRBJ2-5 and V is TRBV7-9, with 9 bases identical to TRBD2. Trimming took 1 base from V and 2 from J; bases not matched to a gene: 8. Germline-derived CDR1 and CDR2 are SEHNR and FQNEAQ (reference sequence). The CDR3 has 17 residues. The DNA of the CDR3 is TGTGCCAGCAGCTTAGGGACGGCTAGCGGGGCTCAAGAGACCCAGTACTTC. Its translation is CASSLGTASGAQETQYF.

This rearrangement joins TRBV5-1 to TRBJ2-2; maybe TRBD1 (5 bases). Per germline, CDR1 SGHRS and CDR2 YFSETQ. There are 15 residues in the CDR3. Trimming stripped 2 bases from V and 2 bases from J, with 10 bases between. CDR3 nucleotide sequence: TGCGCCAGCAGCTTTTCCAGGGAAAACACCGGGGAGCTGTTTTTT. Its protein is CASSFSRENTGELFF.

The chain carries TRBV4-3 and TRBJ2-5, with D possibly TRBD2 on 6 matching bases. The V gene lost 0 bases and the J gene lost 4 bases, with 15 bases spanning the gap. CDR1 LGHNA and CDR2 YSLEER come from the germline V gene. CDR3 length: 16 residues. CDR3 bases: TGCGCCAGCAGCCAAGAAGGTCGTAGCGGACTAGAGACCCAGTACTTC. Translation: CASSQEGRSGLETQYF.

The V and J genes are TRBV2 and TRBJ2-1; D not resolved. The CDR3 extends over 15 amino acids. CDR1 SNHLY and CDR2 FYNNEI come from the germline V gene. V was trimmed by 10 bases and J by 8 bases, leaving 24 bases between them. CDR3 coding DNA: TGTGCCACCCCAAAAGGAGACGGCTGGGCCGATGAGCAGTTCTTC. It is translated as CATPKGDGWADEQFF.

The chain links TRBV19 to TRBJ2-2; 10 nucleotides line up with TRBD2. Germline V gene data show CDR1 as LNHDA and CDR2 as SQIVND (reference sequence). Trimming removed 0 bases from V and 5 bases from J; junction bases left unmatched: 6. There are 17 residues in the CDR3. CDR3 in DNA: TGTGCCAGTAGTATAGACCCTAGCGGGGGCCGAACCGGGGAGCTGTTTTTT. Translating it yields CASSIDPSGGRTGELFF.